This T cell receptor (beta chain) stems from a study of T cell responses to AZD1222 COVID-19 vaccine. The table lists this clone with a count of one. Trimming stripped 0 bases from V and 1 base from J, with 4 bases between. CDR1 and CDR2 from the germline V gene are MNHEY and SVGEGT. The CDR3 runs 13 residues. The protocol was immunoSEQ multiplex PCR, while the TCRdb copy is restricted to in-frame clones and leaves out a portion. The sample shows some 56,000 clones, 75% to 90% of them seen only once. This chain connects TRBV6-2 or TRBV6-3 to TRBJ2-7; D not resolved. The sequence was collected from an adult in good health. Sequences were derived from peripheral blood, sampled on day 0 of AZD1222 vaccination. In DNA, the CDR3 is TGTGCCAGCAGTTACTCAGTTTCCTACGAGCAGTACTTC. It codes for CASSYSVSYEQYF.